What follows are 11 T cell receptor beta chains derived from one specimen sequenced in a study of T cell responses to AZD1222 COVID-19 vaccine (dated by TCRdb to the early 2020s). According to the study, the label for this sample's time point signals: baseline before first vaccination. Library preparation used the immunoSEQ multiplex PCR assay. TCRdb carries this immuneACCESS record with in-frame sequences only. Its versions omit some clonotypes, under half of them owing to an unresolved V gene in the studies checked, with the rest unexplained. This sample holds around 180,000 clones; about 86% were observed only once. 0.45% to 0.55% of the sample rests with the top ten. Sequencing was performed on peripheral blood, taken on day 0 of AZD1222 vaccination. The receptors shown here come from an adult in good health.

The chain couples TRBV30 to TRBJ1-1, with no clear D. V was pared by 0 bases and J by 4 bases, with 12 bases between. The CDR3 runs to 14 residues. Looked up from germline, CDR1 is GTSNPN and CDR2 is SVGIG (reference sequence). As DNA, the CDR3 is TGTGCCTGGAGTGTACCGGGGTTTGGCACTGAAGCTTTCTTT. Amino acid sequence: CAWSVPGFGTEAFF.

The V gene is TRBV4-2, the J gene TRBJ1-4; D is unclear. This CDR3 region has 12 residues. V was cut by 4 bases and J by 8 bases, with 8 bases left in between. Per the germline V gene, CDR1 is LGHNA and CDR2 is YNFKEQ. CDR3 nucleotide sequence: TGTGCCAGCAGCCCGTTGGGGGAAAAACTGTTTTTT. It is translated as CASSPLGEKLFF.

The chain links TRBV15 to TRBJ2-6; the match to TRBD1 covers 8 bases. J lost 3 bases, V lost 1 base, and 2 bases had no gene match. From germline, CDR1 is LNHNV and CDR2 YYDKDF (reference sequence). The CDR3 covers 16 residues. The CDR3 reads CATSRARGLGANVLTF. CDR3 DNA sequence: TGTGCCACCAGCAGAGCCAGGGGGCTTGGGGCCAACGTCCTGACTTTC.

The rearrangement joins TRBV5-1 to TRBJ1-1; D is unclear. V was cut by 6 bases and J by 4 bases, with 19 bases left in between. This CDR3 has 15 amino acids. Germline values: CDR1 SGHRS, CDR2 YFSETQ. The DNA for the CDR3 is TGCGCCAGCACATCAGGCAGGTCGGCCGGCACTGAAGCTTTCTTT. Translation gives CASTSGRSAGTEAFF.

The chain uses TRBV27 and TRBJ1-6, with TRBD1 identical over 10 bases. Germline CDR1 is MNHEY and CDR2 is SMNVEV (reference sequence). V lost 7 bases, J lost 8 bases, and 14 bases stayed unmatched. The CDR3 sequence is 17 residues long. The CDR3 bases are TGTGCCAGCACGTTCTCAGGTCGGGGACAGGGGCATTCACCCCTCCACTTT. The encoded protein is CASTFSGRGQGHSPLHF.

The rearrangement uses TRBV30 and TRBJ2-3, with TRBD2 matching 9 bases. The CDR3 has 15 amino acids. Trimming removed 2 bases from V and 6 bases from J; junction bases left unmatched: 9. Looked up from germline, CDR1 is GTSNPN and CDR2 is SVGIG (reference sequence). The CDR3 region has the DNA TGTGCCTGGAGTCCCGGTGGACTAGCGTTCGATACGCAGTATTTT. Amino acid sequence: CAWSPGGLAFDTQYF.

The V gene is TRBV18, the J gene TRBJ2-7; D is unclear. In germline, CDR1 is KGHSH, CDR2 LQKENI. This CDR3 spans 12 amino acids. With 2 bases removed from V and 6 bases from J, the gap between germline ends came to 8 bases. The DNA of the CDR3 is TGTGCCAGCTCACCAGTAAAGGGCGAGCAGTACTTC. This gives the protein CASSPVKGEQYF.

J is TRBJ2-7 and V is TRBV28; D possibly uses TRBD1 or TRBD2 (5 bases each). This CDR3 is built from 12 residues. Germline assignment: CDR1 MDHEN and CDR2 SYDVKM. Trimming shortened V by 6 bases and J by 11 bases, and 17 bases separated the two germline ends. The CDR3 DNA is TGTGCCAGCAGACCGGGACCAAACTCGGAGTACTTC. This gives the protein CASRPGPNSEYF.

The chain recombines TRBV5-1 with TRBJ1-1; D gene uncertain. Germline CDR1 reads SGHRS; CDR2 reads YFSETQ. The germline V and J ends were trimmed by 2 bases and 3 bases, with 14 bases remaining between them. This CDR3 has 15 residues. The CDR3: CASSFTARQHTEAFF. The CDR3 bases are TGCGCCAGCAGCTTTACGGCGCGGCAGCACACTGAAGCTTTCTTT.

This chain uses TRBV6-5 with TRBJ2-7; no clear D. This CDR3 contains 14 residues. Germline V gene lookup returns CDR1 MNHEY and CDR2 SVGAGI. The V gene lost 5 bases and the J gene lost 3 bases, with 14 bases spanning the gap. This chain's CDR3 is CASSPVGAYYEQYF. The CDR3 DNA sequence: TGTGCCAGCAGTCCCGTGGGCGCGTACTACGAGCAGTACTTC.

This chain connects TRBV6-6 to TRBJ1-3; the D is unclear. V lost 5 bases and J 2 bases, leaving 4 bases between the germline ends. The CDR3 contains 12 residues. Germline CDR1 and CDR2: MNHNY and SVGAGI (reference sequence). The CDR3 coding sequence is TGTGCCAGCAGTCCGACTGGAAACACCATATATTTT. Encoded protein: CASSPTGNTIYF.